This entry features one T cell receptor (beta chain) sequence. As yet, its antigen is unknown. The V end was cut by 9 bases, the J end by 2 bases, with 14 bases between. Germline CDR1 is LNHDA and CDR2 is SQIVND (reference sequence). The CDR3 runs 13 residues. Clones were sequenced by immunoSEQ multiplex PCR, and TCRdb holds only the in-frame ones, with some missing. The data hold 57,000 or so clones, with around 83% observed a single time. This record belongs to a study of OX40 agonist ivuxolimab in advanced cancers. Overall study context: Patients treated during dose escalation were battling hepatocellular carcinoma, melanoma, renal cell or head and neck cancer. General observations from the study: The study observed clonal expansion of CD4+ and CD8+ blood T cells by week 6 at 0.1 to 3.0 mg/kg.

Autoimmune disease history or systemic immunosuppression meant exclusion. Collection of blood occurred at baseline, at cycle 4 day 1, and at cycle 7 day 1. Material: CD4+ or CD8+ T cells sorted from blood, obtained in a trial of the OX40 agonist ivuxolimab. The source is an adult with an advanced solid tumor such as melanoma, head and neck, liver or kidney cancer. The V and J genes are TRBV19 and TRBJ2-7; D possibly corresponds to TRBD1 (6 bases). The CDR3 spells CASTKGETYEQYF. The CDR3 DNA is TGTGCCAGCACGAAGGGGGAAACCTACGAGCAGTACTTC.